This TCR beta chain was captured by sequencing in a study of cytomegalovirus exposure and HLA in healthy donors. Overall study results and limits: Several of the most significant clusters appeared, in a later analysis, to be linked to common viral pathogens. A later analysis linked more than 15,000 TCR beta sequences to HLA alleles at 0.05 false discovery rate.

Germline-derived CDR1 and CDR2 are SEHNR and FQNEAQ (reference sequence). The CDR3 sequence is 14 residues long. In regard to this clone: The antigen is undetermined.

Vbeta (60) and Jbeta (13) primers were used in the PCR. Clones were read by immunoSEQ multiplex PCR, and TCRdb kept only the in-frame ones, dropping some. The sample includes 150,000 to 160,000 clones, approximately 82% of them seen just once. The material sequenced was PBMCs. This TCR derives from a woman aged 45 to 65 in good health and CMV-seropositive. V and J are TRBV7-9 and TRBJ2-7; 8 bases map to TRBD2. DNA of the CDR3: TGTGCTGGCACCCGGGGGGGGGTGGGGTACGAGCAGTACTTC. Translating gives CAGTRGGVGYEQYF.